Each of the 24 T cell receptor beta chains below was sequenced from the same sample in a study of PD-L1 blockade in urothelial cancer. Documented time point: pretreatment peripheral blood. Clones were read by immunoSEQ multiplex PCR, and TCRdb kept only the in-frame ones, dropping some. The table includes 33,000 or so clones, roughly 82% detected once. This specimen was PBMCs, taken around atezolizumab (anti-PD-L1) treatment. The receptors originated from a man in his fifties or sixties with urothelial cancer.

This clone was seen a few times. The chain links TRBV10-1 to TRBJ1-2, with 7 bases identical to TRBD1. The CDR3 sequence is 15 residues long. Looked up from germline, CDR1 is WNHNN and CDR2 is SYGVQD (reference sequence). With V trimmed by 5 bases and J by 3 bases, 9 bases remained unmatched. The CDR3 nucleotides are TGCGCCAGCAGTAGAATCCCCGGGACAGACTATGGCTACACCTTC. This encodes CASSRIPGTDYGYTF.

V gene TRBV28 combines with J gene TRBJ2-2, with D maybe TRBD1 (6 bases). Trimming stripped 8 bases from V and 4 bases from J, with 14 bases between. Germline V gene sequence: CDR1 MDHEN, CDR2 SYDVKM. The CDR3 totals 14 residues. DNA for the CDR3: TGTGCCAGCGGCGAACAGGGCAGCACCGGGGAGCTGTTTTTT. The encoded protein is CASGEQGSTGELFF.

This clone was detected only a few times. The chain employs TRBV2 and TRBJ1-2; D ambiguous. The germline gives CDR1 SNHLY, CDR2 FYNNEI. V lost 0 bases to trimming and J lost 8 bases, with 22 bases between them. CDR3 length: 17 residues. CDR3 sequence: CASSEATGRVEGRGYTF. DNA for the CDR3: TGTGCCAGCAGTGAAGCTACCGGTAGGGTGGAGGGCCGGGGCTACACCTTC.

The V and J genes are TRBV28 and TRBJ2-5; 9 bases line up with TRBD1. Germline V gene data show CDR1 as MDHEN and CDR2 as SYDVKM. The CDR3 spans 17 residues. The V gene end was trimmed by 5 bases and the J gene end by 6 bases; junction bases not matched to a gene: 16. In nucleotides, the CDR3 is TGTGCCAGCAGTCCCGGGACAGGGTACTCTCACGCCAAGACCCAGTACTTC. Protein product: CASSPGTGYSHAKTQYF.

This sequence joins TRBV12-2 and TRBJ2-5; the table assigns TRBD2, which was not confirmed against the DNA. TRBV12-2 is labeled a pseudogene. The CDR3 runs 18 residues. CDR3 amino acids: CASRLVRDSIGAQETQYF. CDR3 coding DNA: TGTGCAAGTCGCTTAGTAAGGGACTCCATAGGGGCCCAAGAGACCCAGTACTTC.

This clone was seen only a few times. The chain is built from TRBV7-6 and TRBJ1-2, with 9 bases aligning to TRBD1. The ends lost 5 bases at V and 4 bases at J; junction bases unmatched: 5. This CDR3 region has 14 residues. CDR1 and CDR2 (germline): SGHVS, FNYEAQ. DNA of the CDR3: TGTGCCAGCAGCCCGGGACAGGGACTCTATGGCTACACCTTC. It yields the protein CASSPGQGLYGYTF. Full variable domain (missing parts from reference TRBV7-6 and TRBJ1-2): GAGVSQSPRYKVTKRGQDVALRCDPISGHVSLYWYRQALGQGPEFLTYFNYEAQQDKSGLPNDRFSAERPEGSISTLTIQRTEQRDSAMYRCASSPGQGLYGYTFGSGTRLTVV.

This clone appeared a single time. The rearrangement joins TRBV15 to TRBJ2-3; perhaps TRBD2 as D (6 bases). Germline V gene sequence: CDR1 LNHNV, CDR2 YYDKDF (reference sequence). The CDR3 runs 16 residues. Between the trimmed V and J ends, which lost 5 bases and 5 bases, there was a span of 20 bases. CDR3 DNA: TGTGCCACCAGCGGGGGTGGGGGGTTTGCCGGAGATACGCAGTATTTT. This translates into CATSGGGGFAGDTQYF.

This clone has just a few counts. V and J are TRBV6-1 and TRBJ2-5; 9 bases agree with TRBD1. The CDR3 length is 15 residues. In germline, CDR1 is MNHNS, CDR2 SASEGT. The V gene end was trimmed by 5 bases and the J gene end by 4 bases; junction bases not matched to a gene: 8. The CDR3 loop reads CASSQGQGSLETQYF. The CDR3 bases are TGTGCCAGCAGTCAGGGACAGGGTTCATTAGAGACCCAGTACTTC.

This chain connects TRBV5-8 to TRBJ2-1; D might be TRBD2 (5 bases). The CDR3 has 17 residues. Germline CDR1 reads SGHTS; CDR2 reads YDEGEE. The V end lost 0 bases, the J end lost 2 bases, and 15 bases lay between the germline ends. The CDR3 protein is CASSLAVGVGTYNEQFF. The CDR3 bases are TGTGCCAGCAGCTTGGCCGTCGGGGTAGGAACCTACAATGAGCAGTTCTTC.

The sample holds one count of this clone. The rearrangement joins TRBV28 to TRBJ2-6, with D uncertain. Germline V gene sequence: CDR1 MDHEN, CDR2 SYDVKM. The CDR3 is made up of 15 amino acids. V was shortened by 7 bases and J by 4 bases, with 14 bases between the two germline ends. The CDR3 nucleotides are TGTGCCAGCAAAGATCGCTTGAGGGGGGCCAACGTCCTGACTTTC. Residues: CASKDRLRGANVLTF.

The chain links TRBV5-1 to TRBJ2-5, with D uncertain. V shed 4 bases and J shed 1 base, with 8 bases lying between them. In germline, CDR1 is SGHRS, CDR2 YFSETQ. CDR3 length: 13 amino acids. CDR3 sequence reads: CASSQALQETQYF. CDR3 coding DNA: TGCGCCAGCAGCCAGGCCCTCCAAGAGACCCAGTACTTC.

The rearrangement uses TRBV30 and TRBJ2-5; D call uncertain. Germline V lookup: CDR1 GTSNPN, CDR2 SVGIG (reference sequence). CDR3 length: 13 amino acids. Trimming left V 1 base short and J 6 bases short, with 12 bases between. Written as DNA, the CDR3 is TGTGCCTGGAGTGACGTGGGCTGGAAGACCCAGTACTTC. Translating gives CAWSDVGWKTQYF. The full variable domain, with the rest looked up from reference TRBV30 and TRBJ2-5, is SQTIHQWPATLVQPVGSPLSLECTVEGTSNPNLYWYRQAAGRGLQLLFYSVGIGQISSEVPQNLSASRPQDRQFILSSKKLLLSDSGFYLCAWSDVGWKTQYFGPGTRLLVL.

The chain joins TRBV4-1 to TRBJ2-5, with D possibly being TRBD2 (6 bases). The length of the CDR3 is 14 residues. Deletions cut 1 base from V and 3 bases from J, with 9 bases between. The V gene's germline CDR1 is MGHRA and CDR2 YSYEKL. The CDR3 loop is CASSQVRGEETQYF. The DNA of the CDR3 is TGCGCCAGCAGCCAAGTGCGGGGTGAAGAGACCCAGTACTTC.

V and J are TRBV9 and TRBJ2-3; D may be TRBD2 (6 bases). The CDR3 runs 18 residues. Germline CDR1 and CDR2: SGDLS and YYNGEE. The germline V and J ends were trimmed by 2 bases and 5 bases, with 24 bases remaining between them. For the CDR3, the DNA is TGTGCCAGCAGCGTGGGGGTGCGGGACGCCGGGTCGCAAGATACGCAGTATTTT. Encoded protein: CASSVGVRDAGSQDTQYF.

This chain links TRBV19 with TRBJ2-3; 13 bases line up with TRBD2. Trimming removed 9 bases from V and 0 bases from J; junction bases left unmatched: 6. Germline loops: CDR1 LNHDA, CDR2 SQIVND (reference sequence). This CDR3 spans 16 amino acids. The CDR3 is CASGLAGALSTDTQYF. CDR3 in DNA: TGTGCCAGCGGACTAGCGGGGGCCCTGAGCACAGATACGCAGTATTTT. Combining the CDR3 with reference TRBV19 and TRBJ2-3 gives the whole variable domain DGGITQSPKYLFRKEGQNVTLSCEQNLNHDAMYWYRQDPGQGLRLIYYSQIVNDFQKGDIAEGYSVSREKKESFPLTVTSAQKNPTAFYLCASGLAGALSTDTQYFGPGTRLTVL.

This rearrangement joins TRBV2 to TRBJ1-5; 9 bases are a match to TRBD1. The trim removed 4 bases at V and 7 bases at J, leaving 8 bases unmatched. The CDR3 totals 15 residues. CDR1 is SNHLY and CDR2 is FYNNEI in the germline V gene. The CDR3 DNA follows: TGTGCCAGCAGTGCCGACGGACAGGGGCGGCAGCCCCAGCATTTT. Translating gives CASSADGQGRQPQHF. Drawing the rest from reference TRBV2 and TRBJ1-5, the complete variable domain is EPEVTQTPSHQVTQMGQEVILRCVPISNHLYFYWYRQILGQKVEFLVSFYNNEISEKSEIFDDQFSVERPDGSNFTLKIRSTKLEDSAMYFCASSADGQGRQPQHFGDGTRLSIL.

The chain employs TRBV27 and TRBJ2-1; perhaps TRBD1 as D (6 bases). Germline lookup yields CDR1 MNHEY and CDR2 SMNVEV (reference sequence). This CDR3 is 12 amino acids long. Between the trimmed V and J ends, which lost 9 bases and 7 bases, there was a span of 13 bases. Here the CDR3 DNA reads TGTGCCAGTCGGGCAGGGGTAAATGAGCAGTTCTTC. Protein: CASRAGVNEQFF.

The rearrangement uses TRBV7-3 and TRBJ2-7; TRBD1 agrees at 9 bases. Germline values: CDR1 SGHTA, CDR2 FQGTGA. The CDR3 is 13 residues long. Trimming at V came to 5 bases and at J to 3 bases, leaving 2 bases not matched to a gene. DNA of the CDR3: TGTGCCAGCAGCACGGGACAGGGCTACGAGCAGTACTTC. This codes for CASSTGQGYEQYF.

This chain uses TRBV28 with TRBJ1-4; D perhaps matches TRBD1 (5 bases). This CDR3 contains 23 residues. The germline V gene has CDR1 MDHEN and CDR2 SYDVKM. The V and J ends lost 5 bases and 0 bases respectively, with 34 bases between them. Here the CDR3 reads CASSPSLGQGERYADATNEKLFF. CDR3 sequence (DNA): TGTGCCAGCAGTCCGTCCTTAGGGCAGGGTGAACGGTATGCGGACGCAACTAATGAAAAACTGTTTTTT.

This chain connects TRBV4-2 to TRBJ2-1, with 11 bases aligning to TRBD2. V lost 1 base, J lost 8 bases, and 10 bases stayed unmatched. This CDR3 region has 17 residues. Germline CDR1 reads LGHNA; CDR2 reads YNFKEQ. The CDR3 spells CASSQVTTSGGEDEQFF. The CDR3 region has the DNA TGTGCCAGCAGCCAAGTAACCACTAGCGGGGGCGAGGATGAGCAGTTCTTC.

V gene TRBV7-3 combines with J gene TRBJ2-1; TRBD1 aligns across 8 bases. With 5 bases clipped from V and 1 base from J, the junction kept 4 bases outside the gene matches. The CDR3 covers 15 residues. Germline CDR1 SGHTA, CDR2 FQGTGA. Here the CDR3 DNA reads TGTGCCAGCAGCCCCGGACAGGGTTCCTACAATGAGCAGTTCTTC. It yields the protein CASSPGQGSYNEQFF.

The chain carries TRBV18 and TRBJ1-2, with 11 bases matching TRBD1. With V trimmed by 0 bases and J by 2 bases, 8 bases remained unmatched. Germline-derived CDR1 and CDR2 are KGHSH and LQKENI. The CDR3 has 18 amino acids. The DNA of the CDR3 is TGTGCCAGCTCACCACCGCGTCGGGGACAGGGGGTAAACTATGGCTACACCTTC. It is translated as CASSPPRRGQGVNYGYTF.

This clone came up a few times. The V gene is TRBV28, the J gene TRBJ1-2; 9 nucleotides align to TRBD1. Germline CDR1 is MDHEN and CDR2 is SYDVKM. This CDR3 region has 15 residues. Losses at the gene ends were 8 bases for V and 4 bases for J; bases not matched to a gene: 11. The CDR3 region has the DNA TGTGCCAGCGGGGTCCCGGGACAGGGTACCTATGGCTACACCTTC. Encoded protein: CASGVPGQGTYGYTF.

The genes are TRBV28 and TRBJ2-2, with a tentative D call TRBD1 (5 bases). V lost 2 bases and J lost 4, with 11 bases in between. This CDR3 has 15 residues. Germline CDR1 reads MDHEN; CDR2 reads SYDVKM. The CDR3 coding sequence is TGTGCCAGCAGTTTAGCAGGGTTGGTCACCGGGGAGCTGTTTTTT. Residues: CASSLAGLVTGELFF.